The 9 T cell receptor beta chains reported below all come from one sample, sequenced in a study of CD8 T cells in ankylosing spondylitis (dated by TCRdb to 2017 to 2019). Library preparation was by 5' RACE. Sequenced using an Illumina HiSeq 2500. TCRdb itself trimmed the public reads at Q25 with fastp, ran MiXCR and retained productive beta chains. Each CDR3 protein gets just one entry, which takes the most common genes and DNA from the rows behind it. The table for this sample lists about 340,000 distinct CDR3 sequences; about 15% of them were counted only once. Approximately 0.99% of the sample is in the top ten clones. The sequencing sample was made of blood, either unsorted or a sorted T cell fraction (not recorded which). These TCRs come from a male donor with ankylosing spondylitis or in good health (not recorded which).

This chain joins TRBV7-2 and TRBJ2-1; 7 bases agree with TRBD2. In germline, CDR1 is SGHTA, CDR2 FQGNSA. Losses at the gene ends were 5 bases for V and 2 bases for J; bases not matched to a gene: 9. The CDR3 consists of 16 residues. The CDR3 region is CASSRTSDVAYNEQFF. DNA of the CDR3: TGTGCCAGCAGCCGCACTAGCGACGTCGCCTACAATGAGCAGTTCTTC.

This clonotype was found a few times. The chain employs TRBV5-6 and TRBJ1-1; D is ambiguous. The CDR3 is made up of 15 amino acids. The germline V gene has CDR1 SGHDT and CDR2 YYEEEE. The ends were cut back, 0 bases at V and 3 bases at J, with 12 bases in the middle. CDR3 coding DNA: TGTGCCAGCAGCTTGGTAGATACACAATACACTGAAGCTTTCTTT. Its translation is CASSLVDTQYTEAFF.

This rearrangement joins TRBV7-7 to TRBJ2-2; 8 bases are shared with TRBD1. Germline values: CDR1 SSHAT, CDR2 FNYEAQ (reference sequence). The CDR3 sequence is 15 residues long. The J segment lost 4 bases and the V segment lost 3 bases, leaving 4 bases of the junction unmatched. The CDR3 DNA reads as TGTGCCAGCAGCTTCTCCGGACAGGGCACCGGGGAGCTGTTTTTT. Its translation: CASSFSGQGTGELFF.

The J gene is TRBJ1-2, the V gene TRBV5-5; possibly TRBD1 for D (5 bases). Germline CDR1 reads SGHKS; CDR2 reads YYEKEE (reference sequence). Trimming removed 5 bases at V and 2 bases at J, with 13 bases between. This CDR3 region has 14 residues. CDR3 sequence reads: CASRSGGINYGYTF. CDR3 bases: TGTGCCAGCAGGAGCGGGGGAATCAACTATGGCTACACCTTC.

At least ten counts were recorded for this clonotype. The rearrangement joins TRBV5-1 to TRBJ2-2; 12 nucleotides match TRBD1. CDR3 length equals 16 residues. Germline CDR1 reads SGHRS; CDR2 reads YFSETQ. J gave up 5 bases and V 4 bases, and 6 bases lay outside the gene matches. CDR3 sequence: CASSLGQGASTGELFF. The CDR3 nucleotides read TGCGCCAGCAGCCTGGGACAGGGGGCGAGTACCGGGGAGCTGTTTTTT. The variable domain in full, completed from reference TRBV5-1 and TRBJ2-2, reads KAGVTQTPRYLIKTRGQQVTLSCSPISGHRSVSWYQQTPGQGLQFLFEYFSETQRNKGNFPGRFSGRQFSNSRSEMNVSTLELGDSALYLCASSLGQGASTGELFFGEGSRLTVL.

V and J are TRBV10-3 and TRBJ2-3; the D gene is possibly TRBD2 (6 bases). The CDR3 length is 15 residues. Looked up from germline, CDR1 is ENHRY and CDR2 is SYGVKD. The V end lost 10 bases, the J end lost 4 bases, and 21 bases lay between the germline ends. CDR3 residues: CATTGGRLVSDTQYF. Written as DNA, the CDR3 is TGTGCCACCACCGGCGGACGACTAGTCTCAGATACGCAGTATTTT.

The chain is built from TRBV20-1 and TRBJ2-5; 7 bases are shared with TRBD1. Losses at the gene ends were 0 bases for V and 4 bases for J; bases not matched to a gene: 11. Germline V CDR1 and CDR2: DFQATT, SNEGSKA (reference sequence). The CDR3 spans 16 residues. CDR3 in amino acids: CSARDVFEGAGETQYF. Written as DNA, the CDR3 is TGCAGTGCTAGAGATGTTTTTGAGGGGGCTGGAGAGACCCAGTACTTC.

This chain joins TRBV20-1 and TRBJ2-3, with TRBD2 matching 8 bases. The trim removed 6 bases at V and 1 base at J, leaving 6 bases unmatched. The CDR3 has 14 amino acids. The germline V gene encodes CDR1 DFQATT and CDR2 SNEGSKA (reference sequence). The CDR3 sequence is CSATSGGGTDTQYF. The CDR3 nucleotides are TGCAGTGCGACCAGCGGGGGAGGCACAGATACGCAGTATTTT.

In its sample, this clonotype was seen a few times. The chain combines TRBV25-1 with TRBJ2-2, with 8 bases identical to TRBD2. V dropped 3 bases and J dropped 0; count of bases not matched to a gene: 3. The CDR3 length is 16 residues. The germline CDR1 and CDR2 sequences are MGHDK and SYGVNS. The DNA of the CDR3 is TGTGCCAGCAGTGACTTTAGCGGGACGAACACCGGGGAGCTGTTTTTT. Its translation is CASSDFSGTNTGELFF.